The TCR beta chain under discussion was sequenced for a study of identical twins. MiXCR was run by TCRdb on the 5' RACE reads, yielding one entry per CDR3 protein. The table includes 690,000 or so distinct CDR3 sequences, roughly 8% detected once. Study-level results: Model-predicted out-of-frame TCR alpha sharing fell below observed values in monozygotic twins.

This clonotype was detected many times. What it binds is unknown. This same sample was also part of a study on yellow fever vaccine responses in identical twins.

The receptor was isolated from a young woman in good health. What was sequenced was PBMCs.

CDR3: CASSLRSGNYEQYF. The CDR3 nucleotides read TGTGCCAGCAGTTTACGGTCAGGGAACTACGAGCAGTACTTC. The chain carries TRBV12-3 or TRBV12-4 and TRBJ2-7; tentative D call: TRBD1 (5 bases). Trimming stripped 2 bases from V and 3 bases from J, with 11 bases between. The CDR3 length is 14 residues.